These 10 T cell receptor beta chains were sequenced from one sample in a study of identical twins. TCRdb analysed the 5' RACE reads with MiXCR anew, one entry per CDR3 protein. Seen here are some 690,000 distinct CDR3 sequences, 21% observed once, and the top ten hold 4.3%. The same sample was also studied in work on T cells expressing NK-cell markers.

The sequencing input was PBMCs. All receptors come from a woman between 18 and 29 years old in good health.

This rearrangement joins TRBV27 to TRBJ2-1, with D tentatively TRBD2 (5 bases). This CDR3 contains 13 residues. The V gene lost 4 bases and the J gene lost 8 bases, with 12 bases spanning the gap. Germline V gene lookup returns CDR1 MNHEY and CDR2 SMNVEV (reference sequence). The CDR3 nucleotides are TGTGCCAGCAGTTCCGGACTTAGCGATGAGCAGTTCTTC. Its protein product is CASSSGLSDEQFF.

This clonotype was observed at least ten times. The rearrangement joins TRBV12-3 or TRBV12-4 to TRBJ2-7; no clear D. This CDR3 is built from 15 residues. Trimming took 3 bases from V and 7 from J, leaving 19 bases between them. This CDR3 reads CASSFMIGELREQYF. In nucleotides, the CDR3 is TGTGCCAGCAGTTTCATGATCGGTGAGCTACGAGAGCAGTACTTC.

This chain uses TRBV3-1 with TRBJ2-1, with 7 bases identical to TRBD2. The CDR3 extends over 15 amino acids. Germline V CDR1 and CDR2: LGHDT, YNNKEL (reference sequence). J gave up 0 bases and V 5 bases, and 4 bases lay outside the gene matches. CDR3 loop: CASSNGGTSYNEQFF. CDR3 coding DNA: TGTGCCAGCAGCAACGGGGGGACCTCCTACAATGAGCAGTTCTTC.

J is TRBJ2-1 and V is TRBV7-8; 9 bases line up with TRBD2. The CDR3 loop spans 15 amino acids. V shed 2 bases, J shed 6 bases, and the junction held 5 bases outside the gene matches. Germline V gene sequence: CDR1 SGHVS, CDR2 FQNEAQ. CDR3 coding DNA: TGTGCCAGCAGCTTACTAGCGGGAAGGGGCAATGAGCAGTTCTTC. Its protein product is CASSLLAGRGNEQFF.

The sample holds a few counts of this clonotype. The rearrangement joins TRBV20-1 to TRBJ2-7; tentatively, D is TRBD2 (6 bases). The V gene lost 3 bases and the J gene lost 1 base, with 10 bases spanning the gap. Germline V lookup: CDR1 DFQATT, CDR2 SNEGSKA (reference sequence). The length of the CDR3 is 13 residues. The CDR3 bases are TGCAGTGCTAGGGGGGACTTATCCTACGAGCAGTACTTC. Translating it yields CSARGDLSYEQYF.

There are many counts of this clonotype. The chain couples TRBV10-3 to TRBJ1-1; 8 bases line up with TRBD1. CDR1 is ENHRY and CDR2 is SYGVKD in the germline V gene. This CDR3 has 13 amino acids. The V gene end was trimmed by 7 bases and the J gene end by 3 bases; junction bases not matched to a gene: 4. The CDR3 sequence: CAIKTGADTEAFF. The CDR3 region has the DNA TGTGCCATCAAGACAGGGGCGGACACTGAAGCTTTCTTT.

This sequence joins TRBV11-2 and TRBJ2-7; a possible D gene is TRBD2 (5 bases). The CDR3 extends over 16 amino acids. Trimming cost V 5 bases and J 2 bases, with 19 bases left between them. From germline, CDR1 is SGHAT and CDR2 FQNNGV. The CDR3 region is CASSPHPGGGTYEQYF. CDR3 nucleotide sequence: TGTGCCAGCAGCCCACACCCTGGCGGAGGAACCTACGAGCAGTACTTC. Supplemented by reference TRBV11-2 and TRBJ2-7, the full variable domain reads EAGVAQSPRYKIIEKRQSVAFWCNPISGHATLYWYQQILGQGPKLLIQFQNNGVVDDSQLPKDRFSAERLKGVDSTLKIQPAKLEDSAVYLCASSPHPGGGTYEQYFGPGTRLTVT.

This clonotype was picked up a small number of times. J is TRBJ1-1 and V is TRBV7-9, with TRBD1 matching over 9 bases. Per germline, CDR1 SEHNR and CDR2 FQNEAQ (reference sequence). After removal of 4 bases from V and 4 bases from J, the junction contained 13 bases not matched to a gene. The CDR3 totals 17 residues. The CDR3 protein is CASSSNGQGIPSTEAFF. In DNA, the CDR3 is TGTGCCAGCAGCTCCAACGGACAGGGGATTCCGTCCACTGAAGCTTTCTTT.

The CDR3 protein is CATSPSLNTGELFF. In DNA, the CDR3 is TGTGCCACCAGTCCGAGTCTGAACACCGGGGAGCTGTTTTTT. This chain uses TRBV24-1 with TRBJ2-2, with D hard to call. Germline lookup yields CDR1 KGHDR and CDR2 SFDVKD. This CDR3 has 14 amino acids. V gave up 6 bases and J gave up 1 base, with 8 bases separating them.

This clonotype has at least ten counts. V is TRBV20-1 and J is TRBJ2-7; D not certain. V shed 1 base and J shed 4 bases, with 5 bases lying between them. This CDR3 spans 11 amino acids. Germline lookup yields CDR1 DFQATT and CDR2 SNEGSKA (reference sequence). The CDR3 sequence is CSARGQYEQYF. The CDR3 bases are TGCAGTGCTAGAGGCCAGTACGAGCAGTACTTC.